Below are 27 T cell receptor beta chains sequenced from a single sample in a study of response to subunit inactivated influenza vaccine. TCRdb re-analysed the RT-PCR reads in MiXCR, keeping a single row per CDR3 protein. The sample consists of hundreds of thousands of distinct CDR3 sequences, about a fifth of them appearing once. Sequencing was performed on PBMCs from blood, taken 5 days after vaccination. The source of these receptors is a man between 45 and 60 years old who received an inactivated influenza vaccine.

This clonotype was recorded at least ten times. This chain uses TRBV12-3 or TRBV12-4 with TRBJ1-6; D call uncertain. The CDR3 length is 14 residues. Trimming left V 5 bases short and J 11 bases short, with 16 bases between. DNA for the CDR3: TGTGCCAGCAGTACCGCAGCCACGACTCCACCCCTCCACTTT. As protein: CASSTAATTPPLHF.

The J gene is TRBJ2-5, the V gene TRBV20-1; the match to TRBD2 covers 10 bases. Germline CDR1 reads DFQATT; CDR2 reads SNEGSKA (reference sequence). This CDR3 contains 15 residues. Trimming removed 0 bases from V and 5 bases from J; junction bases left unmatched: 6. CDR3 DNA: TGCAGTGCTAGAGATGGACTAGCGGTGGGGGAGACCCAGTACTTC. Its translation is CSARDGLAVGETQYF.

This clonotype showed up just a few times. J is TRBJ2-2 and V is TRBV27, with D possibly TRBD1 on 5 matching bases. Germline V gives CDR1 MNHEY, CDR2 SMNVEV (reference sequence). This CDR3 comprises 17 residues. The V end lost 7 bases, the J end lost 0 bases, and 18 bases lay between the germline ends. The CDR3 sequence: CASTEQAQPSNTGELFF. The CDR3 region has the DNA TGTGCCAGCACCGAACAGGCCCAACCGTCGAACACCGGGGAGCTGTTTTTT.

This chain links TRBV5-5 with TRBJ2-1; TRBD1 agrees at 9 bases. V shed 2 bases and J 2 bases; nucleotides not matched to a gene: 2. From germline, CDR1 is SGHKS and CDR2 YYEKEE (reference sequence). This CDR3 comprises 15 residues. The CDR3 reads CASSFDRGAYNEQFF. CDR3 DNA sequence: TGTGCCAGCAGCTTCGACAGGGGGGCCTACAATGAGCAGTTCTTC.

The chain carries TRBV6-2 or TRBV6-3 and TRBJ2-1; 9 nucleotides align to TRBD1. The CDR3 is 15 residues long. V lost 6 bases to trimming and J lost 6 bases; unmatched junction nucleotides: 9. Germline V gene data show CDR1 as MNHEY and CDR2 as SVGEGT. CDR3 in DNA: TGTGCCAGCAGAGAGACAGGGGGGGATGGCAATGAGCAGTTCTTC. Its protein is CASRETGGDGNEQFF.

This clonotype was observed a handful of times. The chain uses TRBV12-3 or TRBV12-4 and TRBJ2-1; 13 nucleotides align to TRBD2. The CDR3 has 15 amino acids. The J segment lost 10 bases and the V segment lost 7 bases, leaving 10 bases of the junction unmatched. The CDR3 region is CASILLAGGPGEQFF. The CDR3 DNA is TGTGCCAGCATCCTACTAGCGGGGGGGCCCGGAGAGCAGTTCTTC.

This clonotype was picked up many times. The chain's CDR3 is CASNLQGSDTQYF. CDR3 bases: TGTGCCAGCAACTTGCAGGGCTCAGATACGCAGTATTTT. The gene calls are TRBV7-2 and TRBJ2-3, with D perhaps TRBD1 (5 bases). The CDR3 is 13 residues long. Trimming took off 7 bases at V and 4 bases at J, with 12 bases between the two ends. From germline, CDR1 is SGHTA and CDR2 FQGNSA.

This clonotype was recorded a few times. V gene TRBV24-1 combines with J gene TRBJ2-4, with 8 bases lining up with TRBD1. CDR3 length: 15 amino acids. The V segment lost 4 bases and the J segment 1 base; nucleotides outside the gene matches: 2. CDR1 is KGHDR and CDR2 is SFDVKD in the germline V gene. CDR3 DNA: TGTGCCACCAGTGACCGACAGGGGGCCAAAAACATTCAGTACTTC. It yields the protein CATSDRQGAKNIQYF.

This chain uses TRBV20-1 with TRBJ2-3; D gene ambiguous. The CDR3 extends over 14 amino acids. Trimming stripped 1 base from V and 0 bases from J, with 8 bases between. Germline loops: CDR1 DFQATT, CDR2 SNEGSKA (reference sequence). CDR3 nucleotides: TGCAGTGCTAGAGGGGTCAGTAGCACAGATACGCAGTATTTT. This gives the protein CSARGVSSTDTQYF.

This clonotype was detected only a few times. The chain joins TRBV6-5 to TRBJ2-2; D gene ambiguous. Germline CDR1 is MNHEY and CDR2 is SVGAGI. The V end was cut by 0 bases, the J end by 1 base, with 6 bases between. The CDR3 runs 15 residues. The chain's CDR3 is CASSYSSGNTGELFF. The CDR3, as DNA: TGTGCCAGCAGTTACTCATCAGGGAACACCGGGGAGCTGTTTTTT.

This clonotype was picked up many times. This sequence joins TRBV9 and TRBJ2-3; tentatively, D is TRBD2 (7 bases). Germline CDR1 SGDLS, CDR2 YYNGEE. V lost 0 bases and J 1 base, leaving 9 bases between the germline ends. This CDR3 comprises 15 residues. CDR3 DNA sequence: TGTGCCAGCAGCGTAGGCGGGGGCCGCACAGATACGCAGTATTTT. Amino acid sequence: CASSVGGGRTDTQYF.

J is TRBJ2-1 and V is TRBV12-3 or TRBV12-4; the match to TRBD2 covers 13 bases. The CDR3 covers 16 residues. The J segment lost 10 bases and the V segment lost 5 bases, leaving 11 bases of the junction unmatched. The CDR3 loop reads CASSPKTSGRAKEQFF. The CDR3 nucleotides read TGTGCCAGCAGTCCAAAAACTAGCGGGAGGGCCAAAGAGCAGTTCTTC.

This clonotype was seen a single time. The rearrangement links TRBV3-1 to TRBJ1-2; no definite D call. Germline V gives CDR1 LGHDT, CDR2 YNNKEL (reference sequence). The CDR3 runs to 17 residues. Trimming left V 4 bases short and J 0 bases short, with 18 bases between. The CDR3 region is CASSPVSLMGANYGYTF. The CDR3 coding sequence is TGTGCCAGCAGCCCCGTTTCCCTTATGGGAGCTAACTATGGCTACACCTTC. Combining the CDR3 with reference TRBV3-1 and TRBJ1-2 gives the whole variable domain DTAVSQTPKYLVTQMGNDKSIKCEQNLGHDTMYWYKQDSKKFLKIMFSYNNKELIINETVPNRFSPKSPDKAHLNLHINSLELGDSAVYFCASSPVSLMGANYGYTFGSGTRLTVV.

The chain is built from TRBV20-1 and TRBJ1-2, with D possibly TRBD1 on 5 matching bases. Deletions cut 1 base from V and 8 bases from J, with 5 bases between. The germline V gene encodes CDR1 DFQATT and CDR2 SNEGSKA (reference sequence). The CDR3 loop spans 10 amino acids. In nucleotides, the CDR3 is TGCAGTGCTAGAGGACAGGGCTACACCTTC. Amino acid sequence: CSARGQGYTF.

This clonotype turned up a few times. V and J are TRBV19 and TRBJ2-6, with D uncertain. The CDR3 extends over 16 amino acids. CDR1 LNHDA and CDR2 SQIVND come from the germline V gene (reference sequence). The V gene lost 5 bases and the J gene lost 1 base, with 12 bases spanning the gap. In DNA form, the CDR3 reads TGTGCCAGTAGTCTGACAAGGACGTCTGGGGCCAACGTCCTGACTTTC. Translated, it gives CASSLTRTSGANVLTF.

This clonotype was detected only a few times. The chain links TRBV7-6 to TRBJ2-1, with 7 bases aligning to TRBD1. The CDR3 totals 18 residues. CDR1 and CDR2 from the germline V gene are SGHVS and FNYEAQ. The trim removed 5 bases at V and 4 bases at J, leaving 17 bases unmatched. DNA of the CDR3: TGTGCCAGCAGCACCCCCGGGATGGCAGGGGGAAAATACAATGAGCAGTTCTTC. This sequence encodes CASSTPGMAGGKYNEQFF.

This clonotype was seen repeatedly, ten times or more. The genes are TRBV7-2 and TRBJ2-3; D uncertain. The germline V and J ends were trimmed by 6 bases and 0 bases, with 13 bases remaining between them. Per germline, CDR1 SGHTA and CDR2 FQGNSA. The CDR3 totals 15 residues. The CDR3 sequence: CASRGKKASTDTQYF. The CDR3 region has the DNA TGTGCCAGCAGGGGAAAGAAGGCTAGCACAGATACGCAGTATTTT.

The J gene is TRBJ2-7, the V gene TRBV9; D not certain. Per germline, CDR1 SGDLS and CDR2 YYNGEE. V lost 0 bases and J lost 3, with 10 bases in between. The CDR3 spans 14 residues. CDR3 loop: CASSVGQLNYEQYF. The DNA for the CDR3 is TGTGCCAGCAGCGTAGGGCAGCTCAACTACGAGCAGTACTTC.

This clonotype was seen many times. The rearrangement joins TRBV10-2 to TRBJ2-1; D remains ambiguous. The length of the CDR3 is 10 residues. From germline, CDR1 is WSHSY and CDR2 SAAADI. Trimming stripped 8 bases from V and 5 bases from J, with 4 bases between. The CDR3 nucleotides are TGCGCCAGCTGGAACAATGAGCAGTTCTTC. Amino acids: CASWNNEQFF.

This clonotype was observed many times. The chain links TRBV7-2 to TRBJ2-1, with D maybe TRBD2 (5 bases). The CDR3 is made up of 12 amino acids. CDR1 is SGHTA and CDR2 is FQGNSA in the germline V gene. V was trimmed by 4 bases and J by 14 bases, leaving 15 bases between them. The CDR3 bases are TGTGCCAGCAGCTCGATTAGCGTTAGGAAGTTCTTC. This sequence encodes CASSSISVRKFF.

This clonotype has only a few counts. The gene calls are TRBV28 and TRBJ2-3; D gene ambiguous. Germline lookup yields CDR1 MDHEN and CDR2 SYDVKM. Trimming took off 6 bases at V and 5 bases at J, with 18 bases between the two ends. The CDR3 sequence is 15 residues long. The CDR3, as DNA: TGTGCCAGCAGACAAACGGGCAGAGCCTTAGATACGCAGTATTTT. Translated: CASRQTGRALDTQYF.

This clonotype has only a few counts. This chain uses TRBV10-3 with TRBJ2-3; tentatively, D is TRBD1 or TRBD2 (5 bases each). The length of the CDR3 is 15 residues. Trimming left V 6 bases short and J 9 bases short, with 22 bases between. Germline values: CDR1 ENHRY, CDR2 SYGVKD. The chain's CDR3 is CAIRDSRAASVTQYF. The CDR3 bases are TGTGCCATCAGGGACTCCAGGGCGGCTTCGGTGACGCAGTATTTT.

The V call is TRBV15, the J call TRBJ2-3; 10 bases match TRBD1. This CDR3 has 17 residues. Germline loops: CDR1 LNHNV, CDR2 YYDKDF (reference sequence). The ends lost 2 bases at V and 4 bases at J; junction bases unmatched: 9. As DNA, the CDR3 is TGTGCCACCAGCAGATTCCTTGGGACAGGGGTAGCAGATACGCAGTATTTT. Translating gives CATSRFLGTGVADTQYF.

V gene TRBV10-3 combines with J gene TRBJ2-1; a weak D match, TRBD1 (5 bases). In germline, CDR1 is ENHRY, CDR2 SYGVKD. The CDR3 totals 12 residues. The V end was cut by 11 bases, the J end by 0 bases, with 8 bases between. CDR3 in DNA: TGTGCCGGGGCGGCCTCCTACAATGAGCAGTTCTTC. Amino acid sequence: CAGAASYNEQFF.

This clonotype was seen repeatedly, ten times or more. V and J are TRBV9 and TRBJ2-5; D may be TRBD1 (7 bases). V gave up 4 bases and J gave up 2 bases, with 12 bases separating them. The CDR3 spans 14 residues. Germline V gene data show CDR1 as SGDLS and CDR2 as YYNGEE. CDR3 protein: CASSTQGGQETQYF. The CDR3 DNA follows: TGTGCCAGCAGCACCCAGGGGGGTCAAGAGACCCAGTACTTC.

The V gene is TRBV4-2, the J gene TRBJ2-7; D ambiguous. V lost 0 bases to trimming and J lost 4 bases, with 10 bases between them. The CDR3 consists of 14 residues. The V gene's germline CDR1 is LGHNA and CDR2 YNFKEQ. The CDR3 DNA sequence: TGTGCCAGCAGCCAAGATAAGAGGTCTTACGAGCAGTACTTC. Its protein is CASSQDKRSYEQYF.

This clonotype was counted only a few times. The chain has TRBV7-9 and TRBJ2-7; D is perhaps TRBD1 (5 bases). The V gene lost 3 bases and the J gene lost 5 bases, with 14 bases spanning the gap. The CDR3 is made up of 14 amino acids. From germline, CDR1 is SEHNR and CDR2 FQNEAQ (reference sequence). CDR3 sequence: CASSLQGALHEQYF. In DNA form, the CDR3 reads TGTGCCAGCAGCTTGCAAGGGGCCCTACACGAGCAGTACTTC.